This TCR beta chain came from a study of shared clonotypes between healthy human individuals. Genomic DNA (from each subset) was split evenly across several immunoSEQ plates. Produced via immunoSEQ multiplex PCR; TCRdb's table is partial and in-frame only. The data hold approximately 2,200,000 clones, with more than 85% observed a single time. Terminally differentiated effector memory CD45RA+ cells were excluded by CCR7 positive selection of CD45RO-negative cells. V dropped 4 bases and J dropped 1 base, with 13 bases sitting between them. Germline CDR1 and CDR2: PRHDT and FYEKMQ (reference sequence). This CDR3 region has 16 residues.

Sequenced: naive CD8+ T cells from PBMCs. The source of this sequence is a man aged 18 to 29 in good health. Some clones in this sample may be carry-over from other donors' samples. The V gene is TRBV13, the J gene TRBJ2-2; tentatively, D is TRBD1 or TRBD2 (5 bases each). CDR3 region: CASSSQPGRNTGELFF. The DNA for the CDR3 is TGTGCCAGCAGCTCCCAGCCGGGACGGAACACCGGGGAGCTGTTTTTT.